This T cell receptor (beta chain) was captured in a study of T cells in Graves' hyperthyroidism and ophthalmopathy. Points from the study as a whole: Blood also carried most thyroid clonotypes expanded above 0.001.

Trimming pared 6 bases from V and 1 base from J, leaving 9 bases between. The CDR3 has 12 amino acids. CDR1 DFQATT and CDR2 SNEGSKA come from the germline V gene (reference sequence). Lactation, pregnancy, other autoimmune disease or uncontrolled infection excluded patients. Based on clinical symptoms, serum thyroxine and TRAb, thyroid ultrasound and orbital computed tomography, diagnoses were reached. This clonotype showed up many times. As yet, its antigen is unknown. RNA transcripts gave rise to amplified TCR beta CDR3 regions. A first-round RT-PCR of the TCR CDR3 used the HTBI primer set. In TCRdb, the multiplex PCR reads were re-called with MiXCR into one record per CDR3 protein. The table lists about 350,000 distinct CDR3 sequences, about 14% of them singletons.

The TCR sequence derives from a woman aged 30 to 39 with Graves' hyperthyroidism. The sample was blood. The chain carries TRBV20-1 and TRBJ1-2; the D gene is possibly TRBD1 (5 bases). CDR3 sequence: CSAPDSNYGYTF. For the CDR3, the DNA is TGCAGTGCCCCAGACAGTAACTATGGCTACACCTTC.